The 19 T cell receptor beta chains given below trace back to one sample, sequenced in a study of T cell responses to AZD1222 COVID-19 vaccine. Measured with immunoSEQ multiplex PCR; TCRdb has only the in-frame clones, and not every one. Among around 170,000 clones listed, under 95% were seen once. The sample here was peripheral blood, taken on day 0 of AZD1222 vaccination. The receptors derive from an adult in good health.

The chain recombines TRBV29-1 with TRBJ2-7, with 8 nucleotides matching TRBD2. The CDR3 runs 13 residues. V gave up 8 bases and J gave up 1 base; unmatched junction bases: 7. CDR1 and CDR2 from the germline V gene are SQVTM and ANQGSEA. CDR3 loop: CSSPGGASYEQYF. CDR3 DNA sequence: TGCAGCTCTCCGGGAGGGGCTTCCTACGAGCAGTACTTC.

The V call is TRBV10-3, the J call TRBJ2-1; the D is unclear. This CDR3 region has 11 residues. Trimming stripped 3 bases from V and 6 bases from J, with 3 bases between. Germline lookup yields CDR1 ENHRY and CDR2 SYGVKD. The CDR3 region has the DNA TGTGCCATCAGTGACAGCAATGAGCAGTTCTTC. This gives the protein CAISDSNEQFF.

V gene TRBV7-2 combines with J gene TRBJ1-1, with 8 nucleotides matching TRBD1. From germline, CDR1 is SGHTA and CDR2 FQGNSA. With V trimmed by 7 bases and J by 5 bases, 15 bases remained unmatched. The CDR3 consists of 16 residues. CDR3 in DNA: TGTGCCAGCACCTGGATGACAGGGGCCCTGACGACTGAAGCTTTCTTT. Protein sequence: CASTWMTGALTTEAFF.

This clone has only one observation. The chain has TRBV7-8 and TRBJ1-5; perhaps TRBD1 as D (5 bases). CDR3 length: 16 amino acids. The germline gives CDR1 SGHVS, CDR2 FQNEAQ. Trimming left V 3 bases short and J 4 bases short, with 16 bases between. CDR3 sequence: CASSFSFGAKNQPQHF. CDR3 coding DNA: TGTGCCAGCAGCTTTTCATTCGGGGCCAAGAATCAGCCCCAGCATTTT.

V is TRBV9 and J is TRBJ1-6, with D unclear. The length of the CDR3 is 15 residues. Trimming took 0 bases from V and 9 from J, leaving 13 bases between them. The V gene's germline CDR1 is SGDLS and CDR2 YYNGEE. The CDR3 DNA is TGTGCCAGCAGCGTAGACGCAGGAGAAGGTTCACCCCTCCACTTT. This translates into CASSVDAGEGSPLHF.

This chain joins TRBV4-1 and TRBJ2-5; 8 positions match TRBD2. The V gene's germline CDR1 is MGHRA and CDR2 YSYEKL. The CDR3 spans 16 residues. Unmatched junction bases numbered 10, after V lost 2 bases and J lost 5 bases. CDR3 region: CASSQLTGTRTETQYF. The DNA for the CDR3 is TGCGCCAGCAGCCAACTTACCGGGACTAGGACGGAGACCCAGTACTTC.

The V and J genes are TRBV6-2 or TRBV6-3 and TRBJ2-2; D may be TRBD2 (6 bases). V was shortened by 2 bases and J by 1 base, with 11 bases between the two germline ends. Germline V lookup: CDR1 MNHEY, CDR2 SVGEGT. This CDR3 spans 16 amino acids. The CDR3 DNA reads TGTGCCAGCAGTTACCCCTGGGGGGTGAACACCGGGGAGCTGTTTTTT. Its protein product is CASSYPWGVNTGELFF.

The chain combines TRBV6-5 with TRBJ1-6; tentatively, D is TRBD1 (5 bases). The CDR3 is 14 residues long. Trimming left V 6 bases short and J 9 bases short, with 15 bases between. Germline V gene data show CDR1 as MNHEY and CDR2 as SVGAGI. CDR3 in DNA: TGTGCCAGCAGGCGGGGCGAAGAAGGTTCACCCCTCCACTTT. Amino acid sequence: CASRRGEEGSPLHF.

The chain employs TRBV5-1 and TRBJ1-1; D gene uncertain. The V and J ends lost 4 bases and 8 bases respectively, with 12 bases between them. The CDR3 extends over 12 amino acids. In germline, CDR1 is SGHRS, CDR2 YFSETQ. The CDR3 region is CASSPTLGEAFF. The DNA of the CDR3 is TGCGCCAGCAGCCCGACGTTAGGGGAAGCTTTCTTT.

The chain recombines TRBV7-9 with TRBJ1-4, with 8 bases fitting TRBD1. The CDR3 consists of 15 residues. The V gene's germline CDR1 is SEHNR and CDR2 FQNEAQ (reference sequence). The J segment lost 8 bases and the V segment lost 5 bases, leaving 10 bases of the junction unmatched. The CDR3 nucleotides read TGTGCCAGCAGCGTTCAGGGGGCAGGAGGGGAAAAACTGTTTTTT. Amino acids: CASSVQGAGGEKLFF.

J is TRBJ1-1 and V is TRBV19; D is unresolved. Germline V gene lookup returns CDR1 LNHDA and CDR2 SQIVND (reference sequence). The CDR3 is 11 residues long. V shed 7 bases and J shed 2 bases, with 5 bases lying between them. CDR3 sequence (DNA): TGTGCCAGTATCCGAAACACTGAAGCTTTCTTT. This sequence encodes CASIRNTEAFF.

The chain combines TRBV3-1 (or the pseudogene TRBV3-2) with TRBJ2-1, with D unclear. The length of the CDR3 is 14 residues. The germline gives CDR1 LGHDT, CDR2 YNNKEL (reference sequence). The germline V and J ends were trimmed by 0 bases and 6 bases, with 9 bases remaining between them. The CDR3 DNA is TGTGCCAGCAGCCAAGATCTCTGGGGCAATGAGCAGTTCTTC. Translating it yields CASSQDLWGNEQFF.

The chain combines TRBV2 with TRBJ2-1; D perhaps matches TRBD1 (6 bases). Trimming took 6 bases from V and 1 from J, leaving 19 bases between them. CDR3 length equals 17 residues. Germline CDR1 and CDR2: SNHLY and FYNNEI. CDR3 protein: CASRLRGIGRSYNEQFF. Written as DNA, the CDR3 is TGTGCCAGCAGACTTAGGGGGATAGGGCGGTCCTACAATGAGCAGTTCTTC.

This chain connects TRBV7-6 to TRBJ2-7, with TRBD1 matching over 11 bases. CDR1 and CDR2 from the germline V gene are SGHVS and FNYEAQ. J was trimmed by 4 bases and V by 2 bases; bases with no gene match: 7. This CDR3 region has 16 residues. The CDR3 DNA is TGTGCCAGCAGCTTACGGGACAGGGGGGAATTTTACGAGCAGTACTTC. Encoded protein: CASSLRDRGEFYEQYF.

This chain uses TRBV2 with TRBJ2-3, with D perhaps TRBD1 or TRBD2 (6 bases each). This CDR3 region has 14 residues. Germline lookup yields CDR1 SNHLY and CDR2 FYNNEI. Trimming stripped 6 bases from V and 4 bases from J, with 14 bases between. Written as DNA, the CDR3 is TGTGCCAGCAGGGGGGCGGGAAGGTCAGATACGCAGTATTTT. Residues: CASRGAGRSDTQYF.

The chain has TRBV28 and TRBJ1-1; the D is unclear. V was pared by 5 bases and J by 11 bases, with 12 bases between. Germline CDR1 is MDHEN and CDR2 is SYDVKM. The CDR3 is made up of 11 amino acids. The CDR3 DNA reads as TGTGCCAGCAGTCTCGCCCAAAGGGCTTTCTTT. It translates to CASSLAQRAFF.

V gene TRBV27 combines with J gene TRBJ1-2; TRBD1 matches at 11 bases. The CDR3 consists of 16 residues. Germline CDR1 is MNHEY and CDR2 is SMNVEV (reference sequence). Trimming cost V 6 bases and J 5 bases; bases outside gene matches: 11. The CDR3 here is CASSLLGQGARYGYTF. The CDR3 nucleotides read TGTGCCAGCAGCCTACTTGGACAGGGGGCGCGTTATGGCTACACCTTC.

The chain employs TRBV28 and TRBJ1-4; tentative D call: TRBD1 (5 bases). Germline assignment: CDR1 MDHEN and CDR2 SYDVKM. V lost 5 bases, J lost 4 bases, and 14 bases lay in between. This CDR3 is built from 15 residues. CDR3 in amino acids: CASSKTAILNEKLFF. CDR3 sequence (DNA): TGTGCCAGCAGTAAGACAGCGATCCTTAATGAAAAACTGTTTTTT.

The CDR3, as DNA: TGTGCCAGTTCCGGGACAGGGGTCCAAGAGACCCAGTACTTC. Its translation is CASSGTGVQETQYF. The chain recombines TRBV6-5 with TRBJ2-5; 10 nucleotides match TRBD1. Trimming at V came to 9 bases and at J to 1 base, leaving 5 bases not matched to a gene. The CDR3 spans 14 residues. Germline V gives CDR1 MNHEY, CDR2 SVGAGI.